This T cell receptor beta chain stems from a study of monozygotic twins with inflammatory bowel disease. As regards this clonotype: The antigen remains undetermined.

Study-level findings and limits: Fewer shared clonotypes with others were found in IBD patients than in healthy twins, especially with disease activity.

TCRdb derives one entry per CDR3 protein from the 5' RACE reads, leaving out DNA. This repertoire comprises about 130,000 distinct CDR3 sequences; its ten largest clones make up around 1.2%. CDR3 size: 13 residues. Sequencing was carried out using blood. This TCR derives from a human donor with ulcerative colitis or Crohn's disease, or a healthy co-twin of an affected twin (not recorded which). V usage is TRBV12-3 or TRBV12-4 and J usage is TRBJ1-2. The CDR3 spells CASRQTENYGYTF.